The 20 T cell receptor beta chains below come from one sample, sequenced in a study of identical twins. One entry per CDR3 protein, called by TCRdb with MiXCR from the 5' RACE reads. The sample lists approximately 240,000 distinct CDR3 sequences, over 11% seen once, with around 8.3% in the top ten. The sample taken for sequencing was memory (CD45RO+) T cells sorted from blood. These receptors all come from a woman between 18 and 29 years old in good health.

The gene calls are TRBV20-1 and TRBJ2-7; the match to TRBD2 covers 14 bases. CDR1 DFQATT and CDR2 SNEGSKA come from the germline V gene (reference sequence). The CDR3 covers 15 residues. Germline trimming cut 1 base from V and 6 bases from J; bases unmatched to any gene: 5. CDR3 coding DNA: TGCAGTGCTAGAGGACTAGCGGGAGGGCCCAGCGAGCAGTACTTC. It encodes CSARGLAGGPSEQYF.

This clonotype was picked up a small number of times. The chain has TRBV7-2 and TRBJ2-3; D is unclear. V was clipped by 2 bases and J by 6 bases, with 9 bases between them. Germline assignment: CDR1 SGHTA and CDR2 FQGNSA. This CDR3 is 13 amino acids long. In DNA form, the CDR3 reads TGTGCCAGCAGCTTATTGCGGCTTGATACGCAGTATTTT. Translating gives CASSLLRLDTQYF.

This clonotype was recorded many times. The rearrangement joins TRBV11-3 to TRBJ2-1, with D perhaps TRBD2 (7 bases). The CDR3 has 15 residues. The germline gives CDR1 SGHNT, CDR2 YENEEA. Trimming shortened V by 7 bases and J by 4 bases, and 17 bases separated the two germline ends. For the CDR3, the DNA is TGTGCCAGCAAGAGGGGGGGAAATCCTTACAATGAGCAGTTCTTC. This encodes CASKRGGNPYNEQFF.

To note about this clonotype: One end of the junction does not line up with germline, which may come from a read error. V and J are TRBV27 and TRBJ1-2, with 7 bases that match TRBD1. Germline V lookup: CDR1 MNHEY, CDR2 SMNVEV (reference sequence). This CDR3 comprises 15 residues. The CDR3 DNA reads TGTGCCAGCAGCCCCCGTGGGACAGTTAACAATGGCTACACCTTC. It is translated as CASSPRGTVNNGYTF.

This chain uses TRBV10-3 with TRBJ2-7; 11 bases match TRBD2. CDR1 ENHRY and CDR2 SYGVKD come from the germline V gene. The CDR3 is made up of 12 amino acids. V gave up 10 bases and J gave up 4 bases; unmatched junction bases: 3. As DNA, the CDR3 is TGTGCCAGCGCTAGCGGGGGGTACGAGCAGTACTTC. Amino acid sequence: CASASGGYEQYF.

This clonotype was seen many times. The chain joins TRBV12-3 or TRBV12-4 to TRBJ2-7; 7 positions match TRBD2. The CDR3 sequence is 14 residues long. The J segment lost 2 bases and the V segment lost 8 bases, leaving 9 bases of the junction unmatched. The CDR3 sequence is CASRPGRFTYEQYF. DNA of the CDR3: TGTGCCAGCCGTCCCGGGAGGTTTACCTACGAGCAGTACTTC.

The chain links TRBV7-2 to TRBJ2-1; the D is unclear. With 4 bases removed from V and 9 bases from J, the gap between germline ends came to 10 bases. Germline CDR1 and CDR2: SGHTA and FQGNSA. This CDR3 is 12 amino acids long. DNA for the CDR3: TGTGCCAGCAGCTCCCCTTTTGGTGAGCAGTTCTTC. This sequence encodes CASSSPFGEQFF.

This clonotype was seen a handful of times. The CDR3 nucleotides read TGTGCCAGCAGCTTAGGGGGGAGAAGTGGCACAGATACGCAGTATTTT. This gives the protein CASSLGGRSGTDTQYF. The V call is TRBV7-2, the J call TRBJ2-3, with D possibly called TRBD1 or TRBD2 (5 bases each). This CDR3 is 16 amino acids long. Germline CDR1 and CDR2: SGHTA and FQGNSA. V lost 1 base and J lost 1, with 12 bases in between.

As concerns this clonotype: This may be a read error: a much more frequent sequence differs by one nucleotide. The chain is built from TRBV7-9 and TRBJ2-5; D may be TRBD2 (5 bases). V was clipped by 4 bases and J by 9 bases, with 24 bases between them. This CDR3 spans 16 amino acids. The germline V gene encodes CDR1 SEHNR and CDR2 FQNEAQ (reference sequence). CDR3 bases: TGTGCCAGCAGCTCTTTCTCGGCGCCGATCGGGGAGTCCCAGTACTTC. Protein product: CASSSFSAPIGESQYF.

J is TRBJ2-5 and V is TRBV12-3 or TRBV12-4; D is tentatively TRBD1 or TRBD2 (6 bases each). Trimming cost V 3 bases and J 4 bases, with 15 bases left between them. The CDR3 contains 15 residues. The CDR3: CASSFNEGGGETQYF. DNA of the CDR3: TGTGCCAGCAGTTTTAACGAGGGGGGTGGAGAGACCCAGTACTTC.

Turning to this clonotype: Mismatch with germline at one junction end may stem from a read error. This chain uses TRBV6-5 with TRBJ2-7, with D possibly being TRBD2 (5 bases). Germline V gene sequence: CDR1 MNHEY, CDR2 SVGAGI. This CDR3 spans 11 amino acids. The CDR3 sequence is CVSGQENKQYF. The CDR3 nucleotides read TGTGTCAGCGGCCAGGAAAACAAGCAGTACTTC.

This clonotype turned up a few times. The rearrangement links TRBV7-8 to TRBJ1-5; D gene uncertain. The germline gives CDR1 SGHVS, CDR2 FQNEAQ. The CDR3 is made up of 12 amino acids. V shed 2 bases and J shed 7 bases, with 6 bases lying between them. The CDR3 here is CASSLFTQPQHF. As DNA, the CDR3 is TGTGCCAGCAGCTTATTCACACAGCCCCAGCATTTT.

The table lists this clonotype with a few counts. The chain links TRBV20-1 to TRBJ1-1, with D uncertain. V was clipped by 4 bases and J by 5 bases, with 5 bases between them. Germline loops: CDR1 DFQATT, CDR2 SNEGSKA (reference sequence). The CDR3 consists of 10 residues. In DNA form, the CDR3 reads TGCAGTGCTATCCGGACTGAAGCTTTCTTT. Translated, it gives CSAIRTEAFF.

This clonotype was seen only a few times. The chain employs TRBV29-1 and TRBJ2-3, with 7 bases matching TRBD2. Germline V gene lookup returns CDR1 SQVTM and CDR2 ANQGSEA. This CDR3 has 14 amino acids. With 3 bases clipped from V and 1 base from J, the junction kept 4 bases outside the gene matches. As DNA, the CDR3 is TGCAGCGTTGATGGGGGAGGGGGCACAGATACGCAGTATTTT. Translated: CSVDGGGGTDTQYF.

The chain couples TRBV7-2 to TRBJ2-7, with TRBD2 matching 16 bases. V dropped 5 bases and J dropped 7; count of bases not matched to a gene: 8. The CDR3 is 16 amino acids. Germline lookup yields CDR1 SGHTA and CDR2 FQGNSA. The CDR3 reads CASSILGLAGGPEQYF. CDR3 sequence (DNA): TGTGCCAGCAGCATACTGGGACTAGCGGGAGGGCCGGAGCAGTACTTC.

This clonotype showed up many times. The gene calls are TRBV5-5 and TRBJ1-1; no definite D call. This CDR3 comprises 13 residues. In germline, CDR1 is SGHKS, CDR2 YYEKEE (reference sequence). V was pared by 5 bases and J by 0 bases, with 8 bases between. CDR3 bases: TGTGCCAGCAGGCCGAGGGTGAACACTGAAGCTTTCTTT. It encodes CASRPRVNTEAFF.

In its sample, this clonotype was seen a few times. V usage is TRBV12-3 or TRBV12-4 and J usage is TRBJ2-3; 7 nucleotides align to TRBD1. The CDR3 is 15 residues long. V was clipped by 5 bases and J by 2 bases; unmatched bases: 7. CDR3 in amino acids: CASSGGQRNTDTQYF. The DNA of the CDR3 is TGTGCCAGCAGTGGGGGACAGCGCAACACAGATACGCAGTATTTT.

This clonotype occurred many times. The V call is TRBV3-1, the J call TRBJ2-1; D is unclear. Germline assignment: CDR1 LGHDT and CDR2 YNNKEL (reference sequence). The CDR3 totals 12 residues. V was shortened by 1 base and J by 15 bases, with 13 bases between the two germline ends. The CDR3 reads CASSQGKYSVFF. The CDR3 region has the DNA TGTGCCAGCAGCCAAGGGAAGTATTCGGTGTTCTTC.

This clonotype appeared a few times. This rearrangement joins TRBV5-1 to TRBJ2-6, with 7 bases that match TRBD2. The CDR3 runs to 20 residues. V shed 3 bases and J 4 bases; nucleotides not matched to a gene: 19. CDR1 is SGHRS and CDR2 is YFSETQ in the germline V gene. CDR3 DNA: TGCGCCAGCAGCTCGAAGCCCCTGGGAGGGAGGGCGGCGGGGGCCAACGTCCTGACTTTC. It encodes CASSSKPLGGRAAGANVLTF. The whole variable domain, filled in from reference TRBV5-1 and TRBJ2-6, reads KAGVTQTPRYLIKTRGQQVTLSCSPISGHRSVSWYQQTPGQGLQFLFEYFSETQRNKGNFPGRFSGRQFSNSRSEMNVSTLELGDSALYLCASSSKPLGGRAAGANVLTFGAGSRLTVL.

The V gene is TRBV9, the J gene TRBJ2-1; D is uncertain. This CDR3 is 13 amino acids long. The germline V gene encodes CDR1 SGDLS and CDR2 YYNGEE. The V end lost 9 bases, the J end lost 5 bases, and 15 bases lay between the germline ends. CDR3 DNA: TGTGCCACACCCCGACTTACCGACAATGAGCAGTTCTTC. This encodes CATPRLTDNEQFF.